This TCR beta chain originates from a study of cytomegalovirus exposure and HLA in healthy donors. Germline CDR1 is SGHTA and CDR2 is FQGNSA. Between the trimmed V and J ends, which lost 1 base and 3 bases, there was a span of 6 bases. The CDR3 runs to 14 residues. As to this clone: The antigen remains unidentified.

Findings and limits, study-wide: Among the most significant clusters, several appeared linked to common viral pathogens in a later analysis.

With 60 Vbeta and 13 Jbeta primers, the PCR was carried out. Only in-frame clones appear in the TCRdb table, and some are missing; sequencing was by immunoSEQ multiplex PCR. The data show about 160,000 clones, with about 85% seen just once and approximately 6.7% held by the top ten. The genes are TRBV7-2 and TRBJ2-2; D gene unclear. The TCR comes from a male donor in good health and CMV-seropositive. The sample taken for sequencing was PBMCs. CDR3 loop: CASSLDLHTGELFF. DNA for the CDR3: TGTGCCAGCAGCTTAGACTTGCACACCGGGGAGCTGTTTTTT.